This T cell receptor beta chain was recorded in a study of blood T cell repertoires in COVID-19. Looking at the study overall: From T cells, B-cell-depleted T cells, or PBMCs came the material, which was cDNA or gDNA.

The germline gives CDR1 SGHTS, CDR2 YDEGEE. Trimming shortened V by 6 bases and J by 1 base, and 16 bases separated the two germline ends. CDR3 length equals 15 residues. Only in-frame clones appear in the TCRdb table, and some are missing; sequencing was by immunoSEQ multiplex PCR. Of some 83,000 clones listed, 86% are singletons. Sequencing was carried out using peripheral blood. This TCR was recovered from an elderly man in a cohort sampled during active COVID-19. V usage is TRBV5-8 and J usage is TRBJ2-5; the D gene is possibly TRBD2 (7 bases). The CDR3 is CASISGGRFQETQYF. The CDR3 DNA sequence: TGTGCCAGCATCTCCGGGGGGCGGTTCCAAGAGACCCAGTACTTC.